A selection of T cell receptor beta chains follows, all from one sample in a study of T cell responses to AZD1222 COVID-19 vaccine. Sequencing was performed with immunoSEQ multiplex PCR; in TCRdb, only in-frame clones are kept and a portion is missing. The data show around 46,000 clones, 89% seen once. The specimen was peripheral blood, collected 28 days after the second AZD1222 dose. The receptors stem from an adult who received the AZD1222 COVID-19 vaccine. Each CDR3 is given with its conserved first and last residue. The order of the fields is clone size, J gene, V gene, D gene, CDR3 DNA, CDR3 protein. D genes are given only for firm matches. Size is omitted from some rows. Given values are once, few, many or a class for expanded clones.

size: -
J: TRBJ2-7
V: TRBV7-3
D: TRBD2
DNA: TGTGCCAGCAGCCTGTCGGCGGGGGCCTACGAGCAGTACTTC
CDR3: CASSLSAGAYEQYF

size: -
J: TRBJ2-7
V: TRBV6-5
D: -
DNA: TGTGCCAGCAGTCGCAACATCGGTTTCTACGAGCAGTACTTC
CDR3: CASSRNIGFYEQYF

size: -
J: TRBJ2-5
V: TRBV12-5
D: TRBD1
DNA: TGTGCTAGTGGTTTCGAGGACAGGGAAGAGACCCAGTACTTC
CDR3: CASGFEDREETQYF

size: -
J: TRBJ1-2
V: TRBV7-3
D: -
DNA: TGTGCCAGCAGCTTCGACAGTTTAGGCGGCTACACCTTC
CDR3: CASSFDSLGGYTF

size: -
J: TRBJ2-7
V: TRBV9
D: -
DNA: TGTGCCAGCAGCGTAGGGGTGGCTAGCTCCTACGAGCAGTACTTC
CDR3: CASSVGVASSYEQYF

size: -
J: TRBJ2-7
V: TRBV7-7
D: -
DNA: TGTGCCAGCAGCTTGGGGCTAGGGGCGCTGAACGAGCAGTACTTC
CDR3: CASSLGLGALNEQYF

size: -
J: TRBJ2-7
V: TRBV5-1
D: -
DNA: TGCGCCAGCAGCAACCGGGACGGCAGCTACGAGCAGTACTTC
CDR3: CASSNRDGSYEQYF

size: -
J: TRBJ1-1
V: TRBV27
D: -
DNA: TGTGCCAGCAGTCCCGTAAACGGCTTGAGCGCTGAAGCTTTCTTT
CDR3: CASSPVNGLSAEAFF

size: -
J: TRBJ1-3
V: TRBV6-5
D: -
DNA: TGTGCCAGCAGTATCGCGGCCGGATCTGGAAACACCATATATTTT
CDR3: CASSIAAGSGNTIYF

size: once
J: TRBJ2-7
V: TRBV6-5
D: TRBD1
DNA: TGTGCCAGCAGTTACTCTGGTCGACAGGGGGCTTCCCTTATTGAGTTC
CDR3: CASSYSGRQGASLIEF

size: -
J: TRBJ2-7
V: TRBV9
D: -
DNA: TGTGCCAGCAGCGTAGGGCTGGACATAGAAAGCTACGAGCAGTACTTC
CDR3: CASSVGLDIESYEQYF

size: -
J: TRBJ2-1
V: TRBV5-1
D: TRBD2
DNA: TGCGCCAGCAGCCCCGGGACTAGCGGGGGGGCCTCCTACAATGAGCAGTTCTTC
CDR3: CASSPGTSGGASYNEQFF

size: -
J: TRBJ2-3
V: TRBV5-5
D: TRBD1
DNA: TGTGCCAGCAGTTCAGGGGGCGGGGTGACAGATACGCAGTATTTT
CDR3: CASSSGGGVTDTQYF

size: -
J: TRBJ1-2
V: TRBV7-9
D: TRBD1
DNA: TGTGCCAGCAGCGTACCACAGGGGAGTGGCTACACCTTC
CDR3: CASSVPQGSGYTF

size: -
J: TRBJ1-1
V: TRBV7-9
D: -
DNA: TGTGCCAGCAGCTTACGATCGTCAGGGGAGGGGGAAGCTTTCTTT
CDR3: CASSLRSSGEGEAFF

size: few
J: TRBJ1-2
V: TRBV18
D: TRBD1
DNA: TGTGCCAGCTCCGACAGGGGGCGGGACTATGGCTACACCTTC
CDR3: CASSDRGRDYGYTF

size: -
J: TRBJ2-6
V: TRBV5-6
D: -
DNA: TGTGCCAGCAGTTCGAGCTCTGGGGCCAACGTCCTGACTTTC
CDR3: CASSSSSGANVLTF

size: few
J: TRBJ2-1
V: TRBV6-5
D: -
DNA: TGTGCCAGCAGCAGGGGCTACAATGAGCAGTTCTTC
CDR3: CASSRGYNEQFF